This TCR beta chain is drawn from a study of Graves' ophthalmopathy and Graves' hyperthyroidism. Ophthalmopathy cases showed moderate-to-severe activity, scoring CAS ≥3 and NOSPECS ≥4, with duration under 3 months. Serum thyroxine and TRAb, along with clinical symptoms, thyroid ultrasound and orbital computed tomography, were what diagnosis relied on. Amplification targeted the TCR beta CDR3 regions, with RNA transcripts as the source material. First-round RT-PCR used HTBI primers; second-round multiplex PCR followed. TCRdb used MiXCR to reprocess the multiplex PCR reads, holding one entry per CDR3 protein. The data contain about 740,000 distinct CDR3 sequences, roughly 41% of them singletons. Turning to this clonotype: It may be a read error: a sequence one base away is much more abundant.

Sequences were obtained from peripheral blood. The TCR sequence derives from an adult man with Graves' ophthalmopathy.

The CDR3 loop reads CASSLLQGHQPPHF. The CDR3 coding sequence is TGTGCCAGCAGCTTATTGCAGGGGCATCAGCCCCCGCATTTT. This chain joins TRBV7-2 and TRBJ1-5; possibly TRBD1 for D (6 bases). The germline CDR1 and CDR2 sequences are SGHTA and FQGNSA. The CDR3 is 14 amino acids.